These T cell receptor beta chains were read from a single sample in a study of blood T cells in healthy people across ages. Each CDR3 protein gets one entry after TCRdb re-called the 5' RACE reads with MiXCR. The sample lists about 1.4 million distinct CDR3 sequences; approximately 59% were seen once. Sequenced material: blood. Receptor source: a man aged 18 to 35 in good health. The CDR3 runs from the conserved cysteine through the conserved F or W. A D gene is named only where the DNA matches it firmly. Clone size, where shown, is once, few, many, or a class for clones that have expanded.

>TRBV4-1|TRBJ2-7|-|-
TGCGCCAGCAGCCAAGATTCGGTTCTGGGCTACGAGCAGTACTTC
CASSQDSVLGYEQYF
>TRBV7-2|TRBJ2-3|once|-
TGTGCCAGCAGCTTAGCTCCGGACCCTAGCACAGATACGCAGTATTTT
CASSLAPDPSTDTQYF
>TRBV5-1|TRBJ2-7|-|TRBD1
TGCGCTAGCAGCTTGTACAGGGGGTCCGGGGAGCAGTACTTC
CASSLYRGSGEQYF
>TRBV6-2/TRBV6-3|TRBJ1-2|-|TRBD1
TGTGCCAGCAGAGGGACAGATACTTCCTATGGCTACACCTTC
CASRGTDTSYGYTF
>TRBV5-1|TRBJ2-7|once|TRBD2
TGCGCCAGCAGCTTGGGCGGGAGCGATGCCTCCTACGAGCAGTACTTC
CASSLGGSDASYEQYF
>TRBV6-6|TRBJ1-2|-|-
TGTGCCAGCAGTTCCTACAGGGTAGGAGACTATGGCTACACCTTC
CASSSYRVGDYGYTF
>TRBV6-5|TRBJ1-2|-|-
TGTGCCAGCAACCCAACAGGCATAAGCTATGGCTACACCTTC
CASNPTGISYGYTF
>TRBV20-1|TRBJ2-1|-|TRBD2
TGCAGTGCTAGTCAAGCGGGAGATTGGAATGAGCAGTTCTTC
CSASQAGDWNEQFF
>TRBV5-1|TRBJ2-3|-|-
TGCGCCAGCAGCTTGGCCGCCGGGGGACTCACAGATACGCAGTATTTT
CASSLAAGGLTDTQYF
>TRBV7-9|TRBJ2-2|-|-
TGTGCCAGCAGCTCAGTCTGGGAGCTGTTTTTT
CASSSVWELFF
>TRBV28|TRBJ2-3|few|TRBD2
TGTGCCAGCAGTTTTGTATGGACTAGCGGGATCGCAGATACGCAGTATTTT
CASSFVWTSGIADTQYF
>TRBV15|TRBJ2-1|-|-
TGTGCCACCAGCAGGTATGAGGGGGATGAGCAGTTCTTC
CATSRYEGDEQFF
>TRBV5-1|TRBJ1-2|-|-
TGCGCCAGCAGTCACGAGGCTGGTTTGGATGGCTACACCTTC
CASSHEAGLDGYTF
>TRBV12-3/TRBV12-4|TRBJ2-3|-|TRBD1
TGTGCCGGCAGTCCGCGGGACAGGGAAGATACGCAGTATTTT
CAGSPRDREDTQYF
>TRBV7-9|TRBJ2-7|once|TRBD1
TGTGCCAGCAGCTCCTCAGGGGGCTCACAATACGAGCAGTACTTC
CASSSSGGSQYEQYF
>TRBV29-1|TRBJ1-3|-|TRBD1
TGCAGCGTTTCATGGACAGGGCTTGGAAACACCATATATTTT
CSVSWTGLGNTIYF
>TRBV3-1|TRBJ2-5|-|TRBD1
TGTGCCAGCAGCCCTCGACAGGGAACTAAGACCCAGTACTTC
CASSPRQGTKTQYF
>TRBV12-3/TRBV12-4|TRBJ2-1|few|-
TGTGCCAGCAGTGTCCGGAGGACCGCCAATGAGCAGTTCTTC
CASSVRRTANEQFF
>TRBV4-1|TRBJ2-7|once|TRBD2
TGCGCCAGCAGCCCAGCGGGGATCTCCTACGAGCAGTACTTC
CASSPAGISYEQYF
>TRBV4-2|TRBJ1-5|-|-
TGTGCCAGCAGCCAAGAAGAAGGGGCAGCCCTTAGCAATCAGCCCCAGCATTTT
CASSQEEGAALSNQPQHF
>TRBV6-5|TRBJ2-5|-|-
TGTGCCACCTCTTTAGGTGGCCAAGAGACCCAGTACTTC
CATSLGGQETQYF
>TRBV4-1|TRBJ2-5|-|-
TGCGCCCTATCGGCAGGGCAGATAGAAGAGACCCAGTACTTC
CALSAGQIEETQYF
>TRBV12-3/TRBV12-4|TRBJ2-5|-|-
TGTGCCAGCAGTTTGACGATAGGAGACGAGACCCAGTACTTC
CASSLTIGDETQYF
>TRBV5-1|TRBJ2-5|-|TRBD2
TGCGCCAGCAGCTTTAAGGCTAGCGGCTTCTCCTACAATGAGCAGTACTTC
CASSFKASGFSYNEQYF
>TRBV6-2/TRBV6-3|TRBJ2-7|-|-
TGTGCCAGCAGCCCCCCTTCAGACGAGCAGTACTTC
CASSPPSDEQYF
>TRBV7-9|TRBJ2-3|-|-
TGTGCCAGCAGCACACAAGGTTATACGCAGTATTTT
CASSTQGYTQYF
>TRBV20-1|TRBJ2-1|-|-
TGCAGTGCTAGGGGGTACTACAATGAGCAGTTCTTC
CSARGYYNEQFF
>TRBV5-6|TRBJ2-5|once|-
TGTGCCAGCAGCCCCGCTAGGGGGACCCGGGAGACCCAGTACTTC
CASSPARGTRETQYF
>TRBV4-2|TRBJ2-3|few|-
TGTGCCAGCAGCCATGACCGTCCCAACACAGATACGCAGTATTTT
CASSHDRPNTDTQYF
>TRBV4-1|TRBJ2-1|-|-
TGCGCCAGCAGCCGCGGAAGGGGAACCTACAATGAGCAGTTCTTC
CASSRGRGTYNEQFF
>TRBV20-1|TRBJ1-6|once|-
TGCAGTGCTAGAGACCCGGGCGCTAGCTCCTATAATTCACCCCTCCACTTT
CSARDPGASSYNSPLHF
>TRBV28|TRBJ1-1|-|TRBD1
TGTGCCAGCAGCCCGGACAGGGGGCAGTTTCCGGCTTTCTTT
CASSPDRGQFPAFF
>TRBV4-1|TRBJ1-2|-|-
TGCGCCAGCAGCTACCGGGACCTCGGGAGGTGCACCTTC
CASSYRDLGRCTF
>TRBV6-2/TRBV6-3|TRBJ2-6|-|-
TGTGCCAGCAGCTACCTACAGGGCCTTGGGGCCAACGTCCTGACTTTC
CASSYLQGLGANVLTF
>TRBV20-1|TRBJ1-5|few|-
TGCAGTGCTAGAGATATAAGGAATCAGCCCCAGCATTTT
CSARDIRNQPQHF
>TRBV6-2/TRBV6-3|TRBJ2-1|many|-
TGTGCCAGCTGTAACCTCCGGTACAATGAGCAGTTCTTC
CASCNLRYNEQFF
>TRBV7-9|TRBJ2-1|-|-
TGTGCCAGCAGCATGCGGGACAGCTTTGAGCAGTTCTTC
CASSMRDSFEQFF
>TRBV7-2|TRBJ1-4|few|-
TGTGCCAGCAGCCCTGGGGGGAACGTACTGTTTTTT
CASSPGGNVLFF
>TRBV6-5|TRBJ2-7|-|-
TGTGCCAGCAGGAGGCAGCCGACCTATCCTTACGAGCAGTACTTC
CASRRQPTYPYEQYF
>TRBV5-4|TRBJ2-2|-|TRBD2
TGTGCCAGCAGCCACGGGGGAGGGAGCGCGCACACCGGGGAGCTGTTTTTT
CASSHGGGSAHTGELFF
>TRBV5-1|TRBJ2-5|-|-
TGCGCCAGCAGCTCTCCCCCCGAGGAAGAGACCCAGTACTTC
CASSSPPEEETQYF
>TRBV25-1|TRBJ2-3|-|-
TGTGCCAGCAGTGACAGCTTCCGCTCAGATACGCAGTATTTT
CASSDSFRSDTQYF
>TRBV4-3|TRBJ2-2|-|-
TGCGCCAGCAGCCAAGACCGGAGCGGGTTTAACACCGGGGAGCTGTTTTTT
CASSQDRSGFNTGELFF
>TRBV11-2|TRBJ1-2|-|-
TGTGCCAGCACCAAAATAGGGGATGGCTACACCTTC
CASTKIGDGYTF
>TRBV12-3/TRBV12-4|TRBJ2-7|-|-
TGTGCCAGCAGTTTAGTCCTCAGGGAAGGGTACGAGCAGTACTTC
CASSLVLREGYEQYF
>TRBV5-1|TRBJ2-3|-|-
TGCGCCAGCAGCCCGGCCGAGGTGAGCACAGATACGCAGTATTTT
CASSPAEVSTDTQYF
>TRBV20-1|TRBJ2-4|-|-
TGCAGTGCTAGAGATCTCGGCCAAAGCATTCAGTACTTC
CSARDLGQSIQYF
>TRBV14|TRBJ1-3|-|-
TGTGCCAGCACCTACTCTGGAAACACCATATATTTT
CASTYSGNTIYF
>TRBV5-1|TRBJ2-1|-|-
TGCGCCAGCAAGGCGAGACTCTTGTCAAACGAGCAGTTCTTC
CASKARLLSNEQFF
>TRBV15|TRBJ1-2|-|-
TGTGCCACCAGCAGAGAGACCCTATCGAATGGCTACACCTTC
CATSRETLSNGYTF
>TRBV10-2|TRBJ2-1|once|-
TGCGCCAGCACGGGGCAGGGTCCCTCTTTATACTACAATGAGCAGTTCTTC
CASTGQGPSLYYNEQFF
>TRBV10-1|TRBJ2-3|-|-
TGCGCCAGCAGTGACGGACCTGCCACAGATACGCAGTATTTT
CASSDGPATDTQYF
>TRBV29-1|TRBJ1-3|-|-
TGCAGCGTTGAAGATCAAGGCTCTGGAAACACCATATATTTT
CSVEDQGSGNTIYF